In this sample, the clone carrying this TCR beta chain turned up a few times. Its antigen remains unidentified. The sample belongs to a study of blood T cells in healthy people across ages. Study-wide points: Long-lived and aged donors differed, with more naive CD4+ cells and higher diversity in the long-lived.

Using a J-beta primer mix together with a sample-barcoded 5' primer, a second PCR was run for roughly 6 to 12 cycles. TCRdb redid the calling of the 5' RACE reads with MiXCR, one entry per CDR3 protein. The sample includes some 730,000 distinct CDR3 sequences, 22% of them seen just once. Germline values: CDR1 SEHNR, CDR2 FQNEAQ (reference sequence). The CDR3 totals 15 residues. Trimming took off 1 base at V and 4 bases at J, with 10 bases between the two ends. The genes are TRBV7-9 and TRBJ1-4; D is unclear. The receptor was derived from a man between 65 and 85 years old in good health. The sample taken for sequencing was blood. The CDR3 loop is CASSLGGLYNEKLFF. CDR3 in DNA: TGTGCCAGCAGCTTAGGAGGACTTTATAATGAAAAACTGTTTTTT.